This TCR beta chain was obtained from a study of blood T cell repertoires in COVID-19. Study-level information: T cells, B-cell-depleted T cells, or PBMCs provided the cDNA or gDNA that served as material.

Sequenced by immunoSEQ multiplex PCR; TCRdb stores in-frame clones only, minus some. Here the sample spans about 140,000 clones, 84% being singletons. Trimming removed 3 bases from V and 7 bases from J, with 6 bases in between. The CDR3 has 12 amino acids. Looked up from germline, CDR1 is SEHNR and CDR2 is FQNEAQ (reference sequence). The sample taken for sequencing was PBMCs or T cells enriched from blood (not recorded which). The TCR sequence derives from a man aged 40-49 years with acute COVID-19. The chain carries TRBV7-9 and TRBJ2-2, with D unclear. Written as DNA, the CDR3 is TGTGCCAGCAGCTTTTATAGCGGGGAGCTGTTTTTT. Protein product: CASSFYSGELFF.